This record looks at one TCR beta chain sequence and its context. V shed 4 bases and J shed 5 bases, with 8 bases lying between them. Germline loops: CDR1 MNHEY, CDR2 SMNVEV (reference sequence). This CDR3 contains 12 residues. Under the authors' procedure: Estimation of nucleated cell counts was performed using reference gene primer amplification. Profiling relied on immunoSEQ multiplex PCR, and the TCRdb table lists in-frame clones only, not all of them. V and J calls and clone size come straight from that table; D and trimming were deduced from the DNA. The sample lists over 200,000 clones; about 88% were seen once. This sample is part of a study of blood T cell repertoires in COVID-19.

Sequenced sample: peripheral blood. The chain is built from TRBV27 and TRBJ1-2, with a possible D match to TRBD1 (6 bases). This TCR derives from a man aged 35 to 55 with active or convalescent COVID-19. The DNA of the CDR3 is TGTGCCAGCAGTTCTACAGGGTATGGCTACACCTTC. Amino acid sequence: CASSSTGYGYTF.